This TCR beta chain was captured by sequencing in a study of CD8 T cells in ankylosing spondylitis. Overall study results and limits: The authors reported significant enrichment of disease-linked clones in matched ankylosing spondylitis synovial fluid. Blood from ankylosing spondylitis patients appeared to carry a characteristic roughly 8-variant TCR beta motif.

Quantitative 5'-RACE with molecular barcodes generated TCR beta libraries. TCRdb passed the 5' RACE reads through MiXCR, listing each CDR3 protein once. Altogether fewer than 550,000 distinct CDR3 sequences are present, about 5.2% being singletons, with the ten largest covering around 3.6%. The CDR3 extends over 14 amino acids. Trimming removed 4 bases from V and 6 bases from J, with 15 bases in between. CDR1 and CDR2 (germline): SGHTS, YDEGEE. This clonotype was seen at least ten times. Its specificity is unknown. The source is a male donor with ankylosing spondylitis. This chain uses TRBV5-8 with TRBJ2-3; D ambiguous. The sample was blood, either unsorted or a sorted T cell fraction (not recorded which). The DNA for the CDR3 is TGTGCCAGCAGCGTATACAGCTATGGGGATACGCAGTATTTT. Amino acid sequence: CASSVYSYGDTQYF.